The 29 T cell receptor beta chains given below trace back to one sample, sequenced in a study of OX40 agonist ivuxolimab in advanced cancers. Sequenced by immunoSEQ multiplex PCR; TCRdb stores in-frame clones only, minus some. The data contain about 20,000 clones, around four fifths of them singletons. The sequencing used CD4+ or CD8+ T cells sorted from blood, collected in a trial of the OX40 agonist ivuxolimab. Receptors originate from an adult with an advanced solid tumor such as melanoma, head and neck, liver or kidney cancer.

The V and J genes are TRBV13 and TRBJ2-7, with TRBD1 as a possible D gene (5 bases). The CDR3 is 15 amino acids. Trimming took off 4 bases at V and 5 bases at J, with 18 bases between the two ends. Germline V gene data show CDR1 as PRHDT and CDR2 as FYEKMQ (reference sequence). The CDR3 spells CASSSQGLSRDEQYF. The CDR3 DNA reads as TGTGCCAGCAGCTCCCAGGGCCTGAGCCGGGACGAGCAGTACTTC.

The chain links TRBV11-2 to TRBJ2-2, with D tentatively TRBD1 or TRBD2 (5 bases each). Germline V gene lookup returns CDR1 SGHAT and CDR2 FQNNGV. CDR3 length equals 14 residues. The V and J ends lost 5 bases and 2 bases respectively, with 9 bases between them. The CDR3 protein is CASSMGPNTGELFF. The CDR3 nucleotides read TGTGCCAGCAGCATGGGACCAAACACCGGGGAGCTGTTTTTT.

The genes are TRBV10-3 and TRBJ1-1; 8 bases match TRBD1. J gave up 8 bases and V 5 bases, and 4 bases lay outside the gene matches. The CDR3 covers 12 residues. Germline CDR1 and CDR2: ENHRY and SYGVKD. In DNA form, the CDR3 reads TGTGCCATCAGTCAGGACAGGGAAGAAGCTTTCTTT. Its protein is CAISQDREEAFF.

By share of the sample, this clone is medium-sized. The CDR3 protein is CATSTGQSYEQYF. The CDR3 coding sequence is TGTGCCACCTCGACGGGACAGTCCTACGAGCAGTACTTC. The V and J genes are TRBV2 and TRBJ2-7, with 7 bases lining up with TRBD1. Germline lookup yields CDR1 SNHLY and CDR2 FYNNEI. The J segment lost 1 base and the V segment lost 10 bases, leaving 7 bases of the junction unmatched. The CDR3 totals 13 residues.

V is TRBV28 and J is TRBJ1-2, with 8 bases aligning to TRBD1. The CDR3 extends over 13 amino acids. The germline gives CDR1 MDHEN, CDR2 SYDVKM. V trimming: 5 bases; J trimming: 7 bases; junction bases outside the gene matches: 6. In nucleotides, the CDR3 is TGTGCCAGCAGTAAATACGGGACAGGTGGCTACACCTTC. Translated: CASSKYGTGGYTF.

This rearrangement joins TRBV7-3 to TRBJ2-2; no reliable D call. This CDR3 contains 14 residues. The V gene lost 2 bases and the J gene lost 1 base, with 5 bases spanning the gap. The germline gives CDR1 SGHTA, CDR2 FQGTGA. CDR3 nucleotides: TGTGCCAGCAGCTTACTAGGGAACACCGGGGAGCTGTTTTTT. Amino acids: CASSLLGNTGELFF.

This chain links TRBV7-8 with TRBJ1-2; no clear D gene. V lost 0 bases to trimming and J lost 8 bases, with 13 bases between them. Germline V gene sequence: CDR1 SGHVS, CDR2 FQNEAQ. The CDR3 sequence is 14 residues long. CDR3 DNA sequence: TGTGCCAGCAGCTTAGCCCCTATTGCTCACGGCTACACCTTC. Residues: CASSLAPIAHGYTF.

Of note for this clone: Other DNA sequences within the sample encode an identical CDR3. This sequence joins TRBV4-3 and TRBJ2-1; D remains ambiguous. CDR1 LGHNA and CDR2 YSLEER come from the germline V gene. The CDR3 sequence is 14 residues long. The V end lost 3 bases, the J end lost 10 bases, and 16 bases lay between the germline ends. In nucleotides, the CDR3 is TGCGCCAGCAGCCAGGATAGTGGCAGCCTGGAGCAGTTCTTC. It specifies CASSQDSGSLEQFF.

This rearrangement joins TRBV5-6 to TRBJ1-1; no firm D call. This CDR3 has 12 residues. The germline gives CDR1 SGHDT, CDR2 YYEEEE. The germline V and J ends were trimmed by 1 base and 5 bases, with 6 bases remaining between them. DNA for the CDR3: TGTGCCAGCAGCTTGATCGGGACTGAAGCTTTCTTT. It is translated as CASSLIGTEAFF.

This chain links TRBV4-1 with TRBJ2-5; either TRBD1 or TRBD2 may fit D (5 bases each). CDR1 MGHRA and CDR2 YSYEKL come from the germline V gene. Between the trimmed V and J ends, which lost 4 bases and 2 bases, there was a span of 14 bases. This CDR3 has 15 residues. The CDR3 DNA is TGCGCCAGCAGCCCCGTACCGGGGCCACAAGAGACCCAGTACTTC. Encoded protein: CASSPVPGPQETQYF.

The CDR3 nucleotides read TGTGCCAGCAGCCAATCGGGGGGGGACAGTTCCTACAATGAGCAGTTCTTC. This gives the protein CASSQSGGDSSYNEQFF. The chain couples TRBV16 to TRBJ2-1; D may correspond to TRBD1 or TRBD2 (7 bases each). Germline V gene data show CDR1 as KGHSY and CDR2 as FQNENV. V lost 0 bases and J lost 1, with 13 bases in between. This CDR3 has 17 residues.

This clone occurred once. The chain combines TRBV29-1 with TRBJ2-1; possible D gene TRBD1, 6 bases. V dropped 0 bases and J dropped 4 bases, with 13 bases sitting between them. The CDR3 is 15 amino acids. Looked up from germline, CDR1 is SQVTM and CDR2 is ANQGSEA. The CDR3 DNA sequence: TGCAGCGTTGAAGACGGGGACACCGGATACAATGAGCAGTTCTTC. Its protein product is CSVEDGDTGYNEQFF.

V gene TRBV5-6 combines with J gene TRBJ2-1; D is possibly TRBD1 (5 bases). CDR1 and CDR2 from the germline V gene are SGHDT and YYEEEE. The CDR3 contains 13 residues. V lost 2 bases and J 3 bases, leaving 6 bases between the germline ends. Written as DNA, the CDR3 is TGTGCCAGCAGCTTAGACAGCTACAATGAGCAGTTCTTC. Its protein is CASSLDSYNEQFF.

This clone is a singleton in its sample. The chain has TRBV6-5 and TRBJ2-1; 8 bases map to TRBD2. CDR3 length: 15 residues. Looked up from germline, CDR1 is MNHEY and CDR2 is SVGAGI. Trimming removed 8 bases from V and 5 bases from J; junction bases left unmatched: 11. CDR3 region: CASSSGRGGHNEQFF. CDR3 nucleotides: TGTGCCAGCTCGAGCGGACGGGGGGGCCACAATGAGCAGTTCTTC.

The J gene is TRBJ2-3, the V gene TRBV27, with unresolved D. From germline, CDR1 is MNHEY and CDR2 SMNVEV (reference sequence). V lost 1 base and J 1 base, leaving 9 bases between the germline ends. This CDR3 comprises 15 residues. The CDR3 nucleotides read TGTGCCAGCAGTTTATGGGGTCGGGGCACAGATACGCAGTATTTT. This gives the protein CASSLWGRGTDTQYF.

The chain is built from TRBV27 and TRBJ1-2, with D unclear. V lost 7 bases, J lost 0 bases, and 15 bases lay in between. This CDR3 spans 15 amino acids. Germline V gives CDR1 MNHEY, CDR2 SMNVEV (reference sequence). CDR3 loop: CASTPYQGANYGYTF. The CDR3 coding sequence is TGTGCCAGCACCCCATATCAAGGTGCTAACTATGGCTACACCTTC.

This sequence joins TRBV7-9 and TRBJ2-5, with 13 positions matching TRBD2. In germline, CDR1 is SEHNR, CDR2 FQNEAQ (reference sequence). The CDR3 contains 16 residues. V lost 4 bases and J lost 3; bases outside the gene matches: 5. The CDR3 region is CASSSIGLAGEETQYF. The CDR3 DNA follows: TGTGCCAGCAGCTCAATCGGACTAGCGGGGGAAGAGACCCAGTACTTC.

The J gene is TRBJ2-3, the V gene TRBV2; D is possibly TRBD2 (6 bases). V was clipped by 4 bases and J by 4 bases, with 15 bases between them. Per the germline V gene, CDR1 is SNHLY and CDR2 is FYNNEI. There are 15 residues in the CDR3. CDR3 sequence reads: CASSVWAAGADTQYF. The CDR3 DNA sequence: TGTGCCAGCAGTGTGTGGGCAGCGGGTGCAGATACGCAGTATTTT.

The CDR3 coding sequence is TGCGCCAGCAGGGCTGGATACGAGCAGTACTTC. Encoded protein: CASRAGYEQYF. The rearrangement joins TRBV10-2 to TRBJ2-7; D uncertain. The germline V and J ends were trimmed by 6 bases and 4 bases, with 7 bases remaining between them. There are 11 residues in the CDR3. The germline V gene has CDR1 WSHSY and CDR2 SAAADI.

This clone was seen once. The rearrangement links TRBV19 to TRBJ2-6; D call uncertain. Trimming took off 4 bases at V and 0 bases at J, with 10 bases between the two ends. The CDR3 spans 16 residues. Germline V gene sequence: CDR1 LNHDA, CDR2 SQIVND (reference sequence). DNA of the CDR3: TGTGCCAGTAGTAATCGGCGGAGCTCTGGGGCCAACGTCCTGACTTTC. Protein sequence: CASSNRRSSGANVLTF.

The DNA of the CDR3 is TGTGCCAGCAGCTTGGGGAGCGGGGTAGTAGAGACCCAGTACTTC. Encoded protein: CASSLGSGVVETQYF. V gene TRBV9 combines with J gene TRBJ2-5, with 7 bases that match TRBD2. The CDR3 has 15 residues. Per germline, CDR1 SGDLS and CDR2 YYNGEE. V gave up 4 bases and J gave up 4 bases; unmatched junction bases: 10.

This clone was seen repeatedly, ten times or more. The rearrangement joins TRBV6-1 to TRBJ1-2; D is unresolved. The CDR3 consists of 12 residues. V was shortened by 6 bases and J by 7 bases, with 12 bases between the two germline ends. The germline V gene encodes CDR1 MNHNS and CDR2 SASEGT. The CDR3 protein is CASSGMETGYTF. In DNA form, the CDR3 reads TGTGCCAGCAGCGGTATGGAGACTGGCTACACCTTC.

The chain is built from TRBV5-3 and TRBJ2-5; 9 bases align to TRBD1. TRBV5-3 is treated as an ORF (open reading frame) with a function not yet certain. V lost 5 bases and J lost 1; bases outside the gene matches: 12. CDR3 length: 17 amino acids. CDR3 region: CARSPGTGCSPQETQYF. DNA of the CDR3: TGTGCCAGAAGTCCTGGGACAGGGTGCTCCCCCCAAGAGACCCAGTACTTC.

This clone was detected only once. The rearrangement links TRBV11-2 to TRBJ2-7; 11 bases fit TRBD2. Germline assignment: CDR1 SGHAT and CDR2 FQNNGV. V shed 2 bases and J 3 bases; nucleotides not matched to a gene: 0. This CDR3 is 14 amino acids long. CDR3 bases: TGTGCCAGCAGCTTACTAGCGGGGGGCTACGAGCAGTACTTC. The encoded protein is CASSLLAGGYEQYF.

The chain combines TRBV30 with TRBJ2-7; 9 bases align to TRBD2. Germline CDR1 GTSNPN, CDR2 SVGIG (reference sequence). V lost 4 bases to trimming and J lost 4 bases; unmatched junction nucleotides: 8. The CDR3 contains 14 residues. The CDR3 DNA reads TGTGCCTGGAACGAGGCGGGAGGGCGGTACGAGCAGTACTTC. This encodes CAWNEAGGRYEQYF. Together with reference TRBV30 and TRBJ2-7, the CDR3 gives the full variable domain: SQTIHQWPATLVQPVGSPLSLECTVEGTSNPNLYWYRQAAGRGLQLLFYSVGIGQISSEVPQNLSASRPQDRQFILSSKKLLLSDSGFYLCAWNEAGGRYEQYFGPGTRLTVT.

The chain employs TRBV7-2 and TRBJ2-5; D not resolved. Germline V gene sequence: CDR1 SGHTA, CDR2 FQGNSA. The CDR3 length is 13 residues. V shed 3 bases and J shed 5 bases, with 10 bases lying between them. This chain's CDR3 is CASSFLGGETQYF. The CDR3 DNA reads TGTGCCAGCAGCTTCCTAGGTGGGGAGACCCAGTACTTC.

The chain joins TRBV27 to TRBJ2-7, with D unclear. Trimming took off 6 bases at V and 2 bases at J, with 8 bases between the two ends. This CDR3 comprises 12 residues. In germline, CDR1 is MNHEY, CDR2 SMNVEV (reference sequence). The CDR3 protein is CASRVSAYEQYF. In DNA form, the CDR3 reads TGTGCCAGCAGGGTCTCAGCCTACGAGCAGTACTTC.

The CDR3 is CASSPILGLQETQYF. The CDR3 DNA is TGTGCCAGCTCACCTATATTAGGTCTCCAAGAGACCCAGTACTTC. V gene TRBV18 combines with J gene TRBJ2-5, with no clear D. Per the germline V gene, CDR1 is KGHSH and CDR2 is LQKENI. Trimming took off 3 bases at V and 1 base at J, with 12 bases between the two ends. This CDR3 region has 15 residues.

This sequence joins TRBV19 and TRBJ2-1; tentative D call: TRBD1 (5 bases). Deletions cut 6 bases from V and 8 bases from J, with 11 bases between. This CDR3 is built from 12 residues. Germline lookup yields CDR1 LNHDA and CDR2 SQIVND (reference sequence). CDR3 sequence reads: CASSTGLDEQFF. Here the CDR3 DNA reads TGTGCCAGTAGCACAGGTCTCGATGAGCAGTTCTTC.